This entry lists 15 T cell receptor beta chains sequenced from one sample in a study of radiotherapy plus CTLA-4 blockade in lung cancer. The repertoire was sequenced with immunoSEQ multiplex PCR; TCRdb's copy has only in-frame clones and lacks some. The sample lists about 97,000 clones, around 79% occurring once. Sequenced here: peripheral blood, sampled from a patient treated with radiotherapy plus ipilimumab. Source of these receptors: a human donor with non-small cell lung cancer who had a partial response to radiotherapy plus ipilimumab. Some clones in this sample may be carry-over from other donors' samples.

The chain links TRBV7-2 to TRBJ1-6, with D uncertain. V was pared by 5 bases and J by 10 bases, with 15 bases between. CDR3 length: 14 residues. Germline values: CDR1 SGHTA, CDR2 FQGNSA. The CDR3 sequence is CASSVSQRVSPLHF. The CDR3 nucleotides read TGTGCCAGCAGCGTCTCGCAGAGGGTCTCACCCCTCCACTTT.

This chain uses TRBV6-1 with TRBJ2-2; 10 nucleotides agree with TRBD2. This CDR3 is 15 amino acids long. V lost 7 bases, J lost 2 bases, and 4 bases stayed unmatched. Looked up from germline, CDR1 is MNHNS and CDR2 is SASEGT. CDR3 protein: CASKGLARNTGELFF. CDR3 nucleotide sequence: TGTGCCAGCAAGGGACTAGCGAGAAACACCGGGGAGCTGTTTTTT.

This clone was found once. V is TRBV5-1 and J is TRBJ2-1, with 8 nucleotides matching TRBD1. The germline gives CDR1 SGHRS, CDR2 YFSETQ. This CDR3 comprises 13 residues. Germline trimming cut 0 bases from V and 12 bases from J; bases unmatched to any gene: 5. Here the CDR3 DNA reads TGCGCCAGCAGCTTGGTCGGAGGACAGGGGCAGTTCTTC. The encoded protein is CASSLVGGQGQFF.

The chain joins TRBV6-5 to TRBJ1-6; D gene uncertain. This CDR3 spans 14 amino acids. The V end lost 7 bases, the J end lost 8 bases, and 15 bases lay between the germline ends. Germline V lookup: CDR1 MNHEY, CDR2 SVGAGI. The CDR3 DNA reads TGTGCCAGCACCGCCCTCGGGGTGGATTCACCCCTCCACTTT. Its protein product is CASTALGVDSPLHF.

The CDR3 bases are TGTGCCAGCTCACCAGCCGGGACTAGCGGGAACGATGAGCAGTTCTTC. It yields the protein CASSPAGTSGNDEQFF. This chain links TRBV18 with TRBJ2-1; 13 positions match TRBD2. The V segment lost 2 bases and the J segment 8 bases; nucleotides outside the gene matches: 6. The CDR3 contains 16 residues. CDR1 is KGHSH, CDR2 LQKENI, per germline.

The chain has TRBV5-5 and TRBJ1-6; 8 bases line up with TRBD1. The junction had 8 bases not matched to a gene; V was cut back by 4 bases and J by 5 bases. The CDR3 extends over 16 amino acids. CDR1 SGHKS and CDR2 YYEKEE come from the germline V gene (reference sequence). The CDR3 reads CASSPVGQGNNSPLHF. In DNA form, the CDR3 reads TGTGCCAGCAGCCCAGTAGGACAGGGAAATAATTCACCCCTCCACTTT.

The chain has TRBV10-3 and TRBJ2-1; D possibly corresponds to TRBD1 (6 bases). The ends were cut back, 3 bases at V and 0 bases at J, with 9 bases in the middle. CDR1 and CDR2 from the germline V gene are ENHRY and SYGVKD. This CDR3 comprises 15 residues. The CDR3 DNA follows: TGTGCCATCAGTGATAAAGGGGGCTCCTACAATGAGCAGTTCTTC. Its protein is CAISDKGGSYNEQFF.

This chain joins TRBV23-1 and TRBJ2-5, with 13 positions matching TRBD2. TRBV23-1 is designated an ORF whose function remains uncertain. The junction had 15 bases not matched to a gene; V was cut back by 7 bases and J by 4 bases. This CDR3 is 18 amino acids long. The CDR3 loop is CASIKSAGTSGIGETQYF. CDR3 DNA: TGCGCCAGCATAAAGTCGGCAGGGACTAGCGGGATCGGAGAGACCCAGTACTTC.

The chain uses TRBV29-1 and TRBJ2-3; 7 nucleotides match TRBD1. Trimming at V came to 1 base and at J to 6 bases, leaving 13 bases not matched to a gene. From germline, CDR1 is SQVTM and CDR2 ANQGSEA. This CDR3 is 16 amino acids long. Here the CDR3 DNA reads TGCAGCGTTGAAGGGCTAGGGGACAGAGAAGAGGATACGCAGTATTTT. This codes for CSVEGLGDREEDTQYF.

The rearrangement joins TRBV7-2 to TRBJ2-7, with TRBD2 matching 9 bases. This CDR3 is built from 15 residues. V was pared by 1 base and J by 6 bases, with 7 bases of the junction left unmatched. Germline V CDR1 and CDR2: SGHTA, FQGNSA. The CDR3 sequence: CASSLVGGGAGEQYF. DNA for the CDR3: TGTGCCAGCAGCTTAGTAGGCGGGGGGGCCGGCGAGCAGTACTTC.

This rearrangement joins TRBV19 to TRBJ2-7; 14 positions match TRBD2. The germline gives CDR1 LNHDA, CDR2 SQIVND (reference sequence). CDR3 length equals 19 residues. Trimming cost V 3 bases and J 3 bases; bases outside gene matches: 13. The CDR3, as DNA: TGTGCCAGTAGTATGGGACCGCCGGGACTAGCGGGGGTGGGCTACGAGCAGTACTTC. This gives the protein CASSMGPPGLAGVGYEQYF.

The rearrangement uses TRBV6-1 and TRBJ2-3, with 8 bases fitting TRBD2. The CDR3 extends over 15 amino acids. The V gene end was trimmed by 5 bases and the J gene end by 6 bases; junction bases not matched to a gene: 10. The germline CDR1 and CDR2 sequences are MNHNS and SASEGT. The CDR3 is CASSSPAGGMDTQYF. CDR3 bases: TGTGCCAGCAGTTCCCCTGCGGGGGGCATGGATACGCAGTATTTT.

This chain connects TRBV2 to TRBJ1-2, with 9 bases that match TRBD1. This CDR3 region has 15 residues. Germline loops: CDR1 SNHLY, CDR2 FYNNEI. The trim removed 6 bases at V and 2 bases at J, leaving 7 bases unmatched. As DNA, the CDR3 is TGTGCCAGCAGGATACAGGGGGCACTAAACTATGGCTACACCTTC. Amino acids: CASRIQGALNYGYTF.

In its sample, this clone was seen once. The chain is built from TRBV5-4 and TRBJ2-3; 8 bases align to TRBD1. Per germline, CDR1 SGHNT and CDR2 YYREEE (reference sequence). V trimming: 6 bases; J trimming: 0 bases; junction bases outside the gene matches: 6. The CDR3 totals 15 residues. DNA for the CDR3: TGTGCCAGCACCGCTAGGACAGGGAGCACAGATACGCAGTATTTT. It encodes CASTARTGSTDTQYF.

This clone has a single count. V gene TRBV30 combines with J gene TRBJ2-3, with D possibly TRBD2 on 5 matching bases. CDR3 length: 15 residues. V dropped 4 bases and J dropped 3 bases, with 17 bases sitting between them. Germline V gives CDR1 GTSNPN, CDR2 SVGIG (reference sequence). The CDR3 spells CAWNPTLPGTDTQYF. CDR3 bases: TGTGCCTGGAACCCGACTCTGCCGGGGACAGATACGCAGTATTTT.